This TCR beta chain was sequenced in a study of blood T cell repertoires in COVID-19 (dated by TCRdb to 2018 to 2020). About the full investigation: Samples from collaborators originated in the United States, Italy and Spain and spanned both the acute and convalescent phases of COVID-19. Samples came from the ongoing ImmuneRACE study (first 160 participants) plus 1,254 subjects from 6 global collaborators. The dataset comprised deeply sampled blood TCRbeta repertoires from subjects exposed to, actively infected with, or recovered from COVID-19. Nearly every sample came with metadata listing a de-identified subject ID, COVID-19 status, age in years and sex. The repertoires were released in a freely available public database intended as a resource for research on the immune response to SARS-CoV-2. Where available, HLA class I and class II types were obtained from metadata supplied by the sample provider rather than from assay-based typing. The material from the prospective study consisted of cDNA or gDNA derived from T cells, B-cell-depleted T cells, or PBMCs.

What the research found in general, with its limitations: The amount of clinical and demographic metadata varied by source and participant and was provided uncurated.

Whole blood was collected in K2EDTA tubes by collaborating institutions according to the institutions' own protocols. Collaborator samples were shipped for TCRbeta analysis as frozen whole blood, isolated PBMCs, or DNA extracted from either sample type. The immunoSEQ Assay, a bias-controlled multiplex PCR, was used to amplify TCRbeta CDR3 regions from genomic DNA. From the authors' description of their analysis: Nucleated cell counts per sample were estimated from amplification of reference gene primers within the assay. To quantify the absolute abundance of each unique TCRbeta CDR3 rearrangement, sequence reads were collapsed and filtered. For each sample, productive Simpson clonality was calculated by taking the square root of Simpson's diversity index across productive rearrangements. Entries here come from immuneACCESS through TCRdb and include only in-frame sequences with V and J called. Some clones fail to appear in such tables; in the studies checked, an unresolved V gene covers under half of the shortfall, and the cause of the remainder is unknown. V and J calls and clone size come straight from that table; D and trimming were deduced from the DNA. In all, the sample holds under 350,000 clones, and roughly 90% of those were seen once. Of the sample, approximately 4.3% is held by the ten largest clones.

A note on this clone: It has no known antigen specificity. No much larger clone is present one base from it, and per-base qualities are unavailable.

The CDR3 starts with the cysteine, ends with the phenylalanine, and has 13 residues. This entry keeps only the CDR3 DNA: 39 bases, framed from base 1. V is pruned by 5 bases and J by 7 bases, leaving 3 bases of the junction without a gene match. The germline V gene sets CDR1 to SQVTM and CDR2 to ANQGSEA. The chain uses TRBV29-1 and TRBJ1-6; 9 middle bases align to TRBD1. Sequencing was performed on peripheral blood. This TCR was sampled from a middle-aged man with acute or convalescent COVID-19. The CDR3 here reads CSVQDRGNSPLHF. The DNA sequence reads TGCAGCGTTCAGGACAGGGGCAATTCACCCCTCCACTTT.